Listed here are 15 T cell receptor beta chains from one sample, sequenced in a study of cytomegalovirus exposure and HLA in healthy donors. The PCR made use of 60 Vbeta and 13 Jbeta primers. The protocol was immunoSEQ multiplex PCR, while the TCRdb copy is restricted to in-frame clones and leaves out a portion. The sample includes around 90,000 clones, 85% of them seen just once. The sequenced material came from PBMCs. These receptor sequences come from a man in his forties or fifties in good health and CMV-seropositive.

This clone appeared a single time. The J gene is TRBJ2-1, the V gene TRBV28, with TRBD1 matching 7 bases. Germline CDR1 reads MDHEN; CDR2 reads SYDVKM. The CDR3 consists of 15 residues. The V segment lost 2 bases and the J segment 8 bases; nucleotides outside the gene matches: 9. CDR3 nucleotide sequence: TGTGCCAGCAGTTTAGGAGACAGGGTGGTCGATGAGCAGTTCTTC. Its protein is CASSLGDRVVDEQFF.

The chain joins TRBV10-2 to TRBJ2-5, with D tentatively TRBD2 (5 bases). The ends were cut back, 0 bases at V and 5 bases at J, with 13 bases in the middle. Germline V CDR1 and CDR2: WSHSY, SAAADI. CDR3 length equals 15 residues. CDR3 region: CASSESGGSFETQYF. The CDR3 DNA reads as TGCGCCAGCAGTGAGTCTGGTGGGAGCTTCGAGACCCAGTACTTC.

The table lists this clone with a count of one. The V call is TRBV30, the J call TRBJ2-2; D unresolved. The ends were cut back, 3 bases at V and 7 bases at J, with 3 bases in the middle. Germline CDR1 reads GTSNPN; CDR2 reads SVGIG (reference sequence). The CDR3 length is 10 residues. The DNA for the CDR3 is TGTGCCTGGAGCCACGGGGAGCTGTTTTTT. Translated, it gives CAWSHGELFF.

This chain uses TRBV7-8 with TRBJ2-1; the match to TRBD1 covers 10 bases. The V gene's germline CDR1 is SGHVS and CDR2 FQNEAQ. CDR3 length: 18 amino acids. The ends lost 3 bases at V and 5 bases at J; junction bases unmatched: 13. This CDR3 is CASSFSSRRDRGDNEQFF. CDR3 nucleotides: TGTGCCAGCAGCTTTTCGTCCAGACGGGACAGGGGTGACAATGAGCAGTTCTTC.

With respect to this clone: The junction and the germline gene differ at one end; a read error may be behind it. This sequence joins TRBV7-7 and TRBJ2-2, with D tentatively TRBD2 (6 bases). Germline V gene lookup returns CDR1 SSHAT and CDR2 FNYEAQ (reference sequence). The CDR3 covers 16 residues. This CDR3 is CASSLRGIENTGELFF. In nucleotides, the CDR3 is TGTGCTAGCAGCTTACGGGGGATTGAGAACACCGGGGAGCTGTTTTTT.

The chain carries TRBV27 and TRBJ1-5; the match to TRBD1 covers 9 bases. The junction had 5 bases not matched to a gene; V was cut back by 6 bases and J by 5 bases. Germline V gene lookup returns CDR1 MNHEY and CDR2 SMNVEV (reference sequence). CDR3 length: 14 amino acids. CDR3 bases: TGTGCCAGCAGGGTACAGGGGGCCGATCAGCCCCAGCATTTT. Its protein is CASRVQGADQPQHF.

V and J are TRBV7-8 and TRBJ2-2, with 7 bases matching TRBD1. With V trimmed by 3 bases and J by 6 bases, 13 bases remained unmatched. The CDR3 runs 17 residues. CDR1 is SGHVS, CDR2 FQNEAQ, per germline. The chain's CDR3 is CASSFPPDRVLAGELFF. The CDR3 DNA reads TGTGCCAGCAGCTTTCCCCCAGACAGGGTATTGGCCGGGGAGCTGTTTTTT.

The chain employs TRBV5-1 and TRBJ1-2; 11 bases are shared with TRBD1. Trimming cost V 4 bases and J 8 bases; bases outside gene matches: 7. This CDR3 is 14 amino acids long. CDR1 SGHRS and CDR2 YFSETQ come from the germline V gene. The CDR3 coding sequence is TGCGCCAGCAGCCACGGACAGGGGGCTTCCGGCTACACCTTC. This sequence encodes CASSHGQGASGYTF.

This chain joins TRBV4-1 and TRBJ2-1; TRBD2 is a possible D gene (6 bases). V lost 1 base, J lost 6 bases, and 25 bases lay in between. There are 19 residues in the CDR3. In germline, CDR1 is MGHRA, CDR2 YSYEKL. CDR3 loop: CASSQGLDLRWGVGNEQFF. The CDR3 nucleotides are TGCGCCAGCAGCCAAGGTCTGGACTTAAGGTGGGGGGTCGGCAATGAGCAGTTCTTC.

As to this clone: Relative to the germline gene, one junction end is altered; a read error may explain this. The rearrangement uses TRBV29-1 and TRBJ2-4; D is perhaps TRBD1 (6 bases). This CDR3 comprises 13 residues. Per the germline V gene, CDR1 is SQVTM and CDR2 is ANQGSEA. The CDR3 DNA reads TGCAGCGCTGAAGAAGGGGGAATAAACATTCAGTACTTC. It is translated as CSAEEGGINIQYF.

The chain combines TRBV5-1 with TRBJ2-2; TRBD2 agrees at 8 bases. Losses at the gene ends were 1 base for V and 3 bases for J; bases not matched to a gene: 8. CDR1 is SGHRS and CDR2 is YFSETQ in the germline V gene. The CDR3 loop spans 17 amino acids. CDR3 protein: CASSLRSGGTDTGELFF. The DNA for the CDR3 is TGCGCCAGCAGCTTGCGGAGCGGGGGAACCGACACCGGGGAGCTGTTTTTT.

The chain has TRBV5-6 and TRBJ1-1, with unresolved D. V was pared by 5 bases and J by 5 bases, with 19 bases between. The CDR3 contains 15 residues. The germline CDR1 and CDR2 sequences are SGHDT and YYEEEE. This CDR3 is CASRSDPRGRTEAFF. DNA for the CDR3: TGTGCCAGCAGAAGTGACCCCCGGGGTCGTACTGAAGCTTTCTTT.

This clone was seen just once. This chain links TRBV11-2 with TRBJ2-7; 12 nucleotides line up with TRBD2. Per the germline V gene, CDR1 is SGHAT and CDR2 is FQNNGV. The V and J ends lost 4 bases and 0 bases, in that order; junction bases with no gene match: 1. This CDR3 contains 15 residues. CDR3: CASSWGLAGSYEQYF. CDR3 DNA sequence: TGTGCCAGCAGCTGGGGACTAGCGGGCTCCTACGAGCAGTACTTC.

CDR3 DNA: TGTGCCAGCAGATTTTTAAATGAGCAGTTCTTC. This codes for CASRFLNEQFF. The genes are TRBV25-1 and TRBJ2-1; no clear D. V was cut by 6 bases and J by 7 bases, with 7 bases left in between. The CDR3 runs to 11 residues. The germline CDR1 and CDR2 sequences are MGHDK and SYGVNS.

In its sample, this clone was seen once. This rearrangement joins TRBV6-5 to TRBJ1-2; 9 bases agree with TRBD1. CDR1 MNHEY and CDR2 SVGAGI come from the germline V gene. The trim removed 5 bases at V and 8 bases at J, leaving 9 bases unmatched. This CDR3 has 14 amino acids. CDR3 sequence: CASSPTGGARGYTF. The CDR3 bases are TGTGCCAGCAGTCCAACAGGGGGCGCGAGGGGCTACACCTTC.